Listed here is a single T cell receptor (beta chain). Its specificity is unknown. The sample is drawn from a study of primary melanoma T cells and metastatic recurrence. Sequenced by immunoSEQ multiplex PCR; TCRdb stores in-frame clones only, minus some. The repertoire table contains 39 clones. CDR1 is LNHDA and CDR2 is SQIVND in the germline V gene (reference sequence). The CDR3 covers 18 residues. V lost 1 base and J 0 bases, leaving 13 bases between the germline ends. Whole-study findings and limits: Regardless of ulceration, mitotic rate or nodal disease, >20% T-cell fraction appeared protective.

Specimen: melanoma tumor tissue. V is TRBV19 and J is TRBJ2-6, with D unclear. The source of this sequence is a human donor with melanoma. This CDR3 is CASSIGGQVSSGANVLTF. CDR3 nucleotides: TGTGCCAGTAGTATAGGTGGCCAGGTTAGCTCTGGGGCCAACGTCCTGACTTTC. Variable domain in full (rest from reference TRBV19 and TRBJ2-6): DGGITQSPKYLFRKEGQNVTLSCEQNLNHDAMYWYRQDPGQGLRLIYYSQIVNDFQKGDIAEGYSVSREKKESFPLTVTSAQKNPTAFYLCASSIGGQVSSGANVLTFGAGSRLTVL.